The next 16 T cell receptor beta chains were all read from a single sample in a study of T cell repertoires in cytomegalovirus infection. TCRdb used MiXCR to reprocess the reads, holding one entry per CDR3 protein. There are a few hundred thousand distinct CDR3 sequences in the sample; approximately 24% occur only once, and roughly 18% lies in the top ten. Sequencing used CD8+ T cells from PBMCs. The receptor source for this set is a human donor in good health (CMV status not recorded). Some clones in this sample may be carry-over from other donors' samples.

The chain links TRBV4-1 to TRBJ1-1; 7 nucleotides line up with TRBD1. V lost 0 bases and J lost 3; bases outside the gene matches: 4. This CDR3 is 15 amino acids long. In germline, CDR1 is MGHRA, CDR2 YSYEKL. The DNA for the CDR3 is TGCGCCAGCAGCCAAGATAGGGGACAGTACACTGAAGCTTTCTTT. This encodes CASSQDRGQYTEAFF.

With respect to this clonotype: This clone may be a read error of a much larger clone one base away. The CDR3 DNA reads TGTGCCAGCAGCATAGCCCTCGGGAGCACTGAAGCTTTCTTT. It is translated as CASSIALGSTEAFF. The gene calls are TRBV7-8 and TRBJ1-1, with unresolved D. The CDR3 contains 14 residues. The germline gives CDR1 SGHVS, CDR2 FQNEAQ.

This clonotype was seen ten or more times. J is TRBJ1-1 and V is TRBV7-6, with 7 bases matching TRBD1. CDR1 and CDR2 from the germline V gene are SGHVS and FNYEAQ. After removal of 5 bases from V and 13 bases from J, the junction contained 16 bases not matched to a gene. The CDR3 length is 14 residues. CDR3 sequence: CASSPTTGPPGGFF. The DNA of the CDR3 is TGTGCCAGCAGCCCGACCACGGGGCCCCCAGGGGGTTTCTTT.

This clonotype has just a few counts. The V and J genes are TRBV28 and TRBJ2-7; D gene ambiguous. CDR3 length equals 15 residues. The V gene lost 3 bases and the J gene lost 2 bases, with 14 bases spanning the gap. Germline V gene sequence: CDR1 MDHEN, CDR2 SYDVKM. The CDR3 is CASSFQEGKTYEQYF. CDR3 coding DNA: TGTGCCAGCAGTTTTCAAGAAGGGAAGACCTACGAGCAGTACTTC.

This clonotype was observed at least ten times. V and J are TRBV12-3 or TRBV12-4 and TRBJ2-7, with 9 bases matching TRBD2. The V gene end was trimmed by 6 bases and the J gene end by 4 bases; junction bases not matched to a gene: 13. This CDR3 contains 16 residues. The CDR3 loop reads CASSARGGRLTYEQYF. The CDR3 DNA is TGTGCCAGCAGCGCGCGGGGGGGCCGATTGACTTACGAGCAGTACTTC.

Regarding this clonotype: Since a far larger clone is one base different, this is likely a read error. In this CDR3 the conserved last residue, phenylalanine or tryptophan, is missing, so a read error is likely. The rearrangement links TRBV28 to TRBJ2-7, with D maybe TRBD1 (6 bases). V was clipped by 3 bases and J by 4 bases, with 10 bases between them. CDR1 and CDR2 (germline): MDHEN, SYDVKM. This CDR3 region has 13 residues. CDR3 in amino acids: CASSLAGAYEQYS. In nucleotides, the CDR3 is TGTGCCAGCAGTTTGGCAGGGGCATACGAGCAGTACTCC.

This clonotype has a count of ten or more. The V call is TRBV7-9, the J call TRBJ2-7; 9 bases agree with TRBD1. With 6 bases clipped from V and 6 bases from J, the junction kept 3 bases outside the gene matches. This CDR3 has 12 amino acids. Germline assignment: CDR1 SEHNR and CDR2 FQNEAQ (reference sequence). Here the CDR3 DNA reads TGTGCCAGCAGTGCGACAGGGGGCGAGCAGTACTTC. Protein sequence: CASSATGGEQYF.

V gene TRBV5-3 combines with J gene TRBJ1-1, with no clear D. TRBV5-3 is an ORF, with its function uncertain. Trimming took off 1 base at V and 1 base at J, with 5 bases between the two ends. There are 13 residues in the CDR3. CDR3 region: CARSLRRNTEAFF. The CDR3 region has the DNA TGTGCCAGAAGCTTGCGTCGGAACACTGAAGCTTTCTTT.

In its sample, this clonotype was seen many times. The V call is TRBV7-8, the J call TRBJ2-5; D uncertain. V was shortened by 5 bases and J by 1 base, with 8 bases between the two germline ends. The CDR3 consists of 13 residues. Germline CDR1 reads SGHVS; CDR2 reads FQNEAQ. The CDR3 protein is CASSLSGQETQYF. DNA for the CDR3: TGTGCCAGCAGCCTATCCGGCCAAGAGACCCAGTACTTC.

Only a few counts were recorded for this clonotype. This chain links TRBV7-9 with TRBJ1-2, with 7 bases aligning to TRBD1. Germline CDR1 and CDR2: SEHNR and FQNEAQ (reference sequence). V was pared by 5 bases and J by 6 bases, with 12 bases of the junction left unmatched. This CDR3 has 15 amino acids. CDR3 in amino acids: CASSTTDRARDGYTF. The CDR3 region has the DNA TGTGCCAGCAGCACCACAGACAGGGCCCGCGATGGCTACACCTTC.

The CDR3 spells CSVEGPGAEAFF. The CDR3 DNA is TGCAGCGTTGAAGGACCAGGGGCTGAAGCTTTCTTT. The chain links TRBV29-1 to TRBJ1-1, with D maybe TRBD1 (6 bases). V shed 1 base and J shed 6 bases, with 9 bases lying between them. The CDR3 consists of 12 residues. Germline V lookup: CDR1 SQVTM, CDR2 ANQGSEA.

This chain links TRBV7-8 with TRBJ2-4; D remains ambiguous. The CDR3 runs 13 residues. V lost 2 bases, J lost 0 bases, and 2 bases lay in between. CDR1 and CDR2 from the germline V gene are SGHVS and FQNEAQ. The DNA of the CDR3 is TGTGCCAGCAGCTTACTAGCCAAAAACATTCAGTACTTC. This codes for CASSLLAKNIQYF.

This chain joins TRBV2 and TRBJ1-1; no reliable D call. Germline lookup yields CDR1 SNHLY and CDR2 FYNNEI. The length of the CDR3 is 11 residues. V lost 6 bases and J lost 7, with 9 bases in between. CDR3 sequence reads: CASRRRYEAFF. The CDR3 DNA follows: TGTGCCAGCAGAAGAAGATATGAAGCTTTCTTT.

This clonotype was counted between two and nine times. In DNA, the CDR3 is TGCAGTGCTAGAGATGCCGAGGGCCAGCCCCAGCATTTT. This gives the protein CSARDAEGQPQHF. The chain is built from TRBV20-1 and TRBJ1-5, with D uncertain. Trimming shortened V by 0 bases and J by 7 bases, and 10 bases separated the two germline ends. CDR1 is DFQATT, CDR2 SNEGSKA, per germline (reference sequence). CDR3 length: 13 amino acids.

About this clonotype: A read error may be the cause here, since a much bigger clone is one base away. V gene TRBV7-6 combines with J gene TRBJ1-1, with D tentatively TRBD1 (6 bases). Deletions cut 5 bases from V and 7 bases from J, with 17 bases between. This CDR3 region has 14 residues. Germline V gives CDR1 SGHVS, CDR2 FNYEAQ. CDR3 nucleotide sequence: TGTGCCAGCAGCACCCCAGGGGAGGCCAATGAAGCTTTCTTT. Translated: CASSTPGEANEAFF.

The chain joins TRBV28 to TRBJ1-1; D not resolved. The CDR3 is 13 residues long. V gave up 4 bases and J gave up 4 bases, with 10 bases separating them. CDR1 is MDHEN and CDR2 is SYDVKM in the germline V gene. The chain's CDR3 is CASSYSVGTEAFF. DNA for the CDR3: TGTGCCAGCAGTTACTCTGTCGGCACTGAAGCTTTCTTT.